These 21 T cell receptor beta chains were all obtained from the same sample, sequenced in a study of radiation and T cells in renal cell carcinoma. Measured with immunoSEQ multiplex PCR; TCRdb has only the in-frame clones, and not every one. The table lists over 60,000 clones, around 80% of them singletons. Time point described: blood 2 weeks post-SBRT. Treatment specified: 15 Gy SBRT to primary tumor, nephrectomy 4 weeks later. The material sequenced was blood, taken from a patient whose treatment included radiotherapy and nephrectomy. The receptors come from a man aged 55 to 69 with renal cell carcinoma.

The J gene is TRBJ2-2, the V gene TRBV1. TRBV1 is annotated as a pseudogene. The CDR3 length is 15 residues. In DNA, the CDR3 is TGCACCAGAGAAGAGGCCCGGACGGCAACCGGGGAGCTGTTTTTT. It translates to CTREEARTATGELFF.

The chain is built from TRBV19 and TRBJ1-5; 9 bases match TRBD1. The CDR3 totals 16 residues. In germline, CDR1 is LNHDA, CDR2 SQIVND (reference sequence). J was trimmed by 4 bases and V by 6 bases; bases with no gene match: 10. The CDR3 loop is CASRRGDRDWNQPQHF. The CDR3, as DNA: TGTGCCAGTAGGAGAGGGGACAGGGATTGGAATCAGCCCCAGCATTTT.

The chain couples TRBV11-3 to TRBJ2-2; no reliable D call. The CDR3 runs 13 residues. In germline, CDR1 is SGHNT, CDR2 YENEEA. Deletions cut 5 bases from V and 5 bases from J, with 9 bases between. This CDR3 is CASSHRLTGELFF. The CDR3 DNA reads as TGTGCCAGCAGCCACCGATTGACCGGGGAGCTGTTTTTT.

The chain is built from TRBV6-5 and TRBJ2-1; D unresolved. Trimming took 3 bases from V and 9 from J, leaving 15 bases between them. The CDR3 length is 14 residues. The germline V gene has CDR1 MNHEY and CDR2 SVGAGI. The CDR3 DNA reads TGTGCCAGCAGTTATGAAAGATTGGTTGGTGAGCAGTTCTTC. It yields the protein CASSYERLVGEQFF.

The chain recombines TRBV18 with TRBJ1-1, with TRBD1 as a possible D gene (5 bases). There are 13 residues in the CDR3. Germline lookup yields CDR1 KGHSH and CDR2 LQKENI. Trimming left V 0 bases short and J 10 bases short, with 12 bases between. The CDR3 DNA sequence: TGTGCCAGCTCACCACCTGGTAACGACAGAGCTTTCTTT. Protein product: CASSPPGNDRAFF.

This clone has a count of ten or more. The genes are TRBV29-1 and TRBJ1-2, with D hard to call. The germline V gene has CDR1 SQVTM and CDR2 ANQGSEA. The CDR3 has 13 amino acids. Trimming shortened V by 5 bases and J by 5 bases, and 15 bases separated the two germline ends. CDR3 sequence: CSVREQSLYGYTF. The CDR3 DNA is TGCAGCGTTAGAGAACAGAGCCTTTATGGCTACACCTTC.

The V gene is TRBV6-4, the J gene TRBJ1-2; a weak D match, TRBD1 (5 bases). The CDR3 runs to 15 residues. CDR1 is MRHNA and CDR2 is SNTAGT in the germline V gene. Trimming left V 5 bases short and J 7 bases short, with 20 bases between. CDR3 residues: CASSPGAGREGGYTF. Here the CDR3 DNA reads TGTGCCAGCAGTCCCGGGGCAGGGCGAGAGGGTGGCTACACCTTC.

This chain connects TRBV10-2 to TRBJ1-5; D gene uncertain. The germline V gene has CDR1 WSHSY and CDR2 SAAADI. The V and J ends lost 3 bases and 2 bases respectively, with 5 bases between them. The CDR3 length is 13 residues. The CDR3 reads CASSDRRNQPQHF. The CDR3 bases are TGCGCCAGCAGTGACAGACGCAATCAGCCCCAGCATTTT.

The V call is TRBV7-2, the J call TRBJ2-2, with D perhaps TRBD2 (6 bases). V lost 6 bases and J lost 1, with 6 bases in between. Germline lookup yields CDR1 SGHTA and CDR2 FQGNSA. The CDR3 covers 13 residues. In nucleotides, the CDR3 is TGTGCCAGCAGGGAGGGGAACACCGGGGAGCTGTTTTTT. It specifies CASREGNTGELFF.

This chain links TRBV11-3 with TRBJ2-1; 9 positions match TRBD2. Germline V gene sequence: CDR1 SGHNT, CDR2 YENEEA. The CDR3 runs 14 residues. V lost 1 base, J lost 6 bases, and 1 base stayed unmatched. The CDR3 is CASSLGRGGNEQFF. CDR3 in DNA: TGTGCCAGCAGCTTAGGGCGGGGGGGCAATGAGCAGTTCTTC. Full variable domain (remainder filled in from reference TRBV11-3 and TRBJ2-1): EAGVVQSPRYKIIEKKQPVAFWCNPISGHNTLYWYLQNLGQGPELLIRYENEEAVDDSQLPKDRFSAERLKGVDSTLKIQPAELGDSAVYLCASSLGRGGNEQFFGPGTRLTVL.

The chain recombines TRBV6-1 with TRBJ1-3; no definite D call. Germline assignment: CDR1 MNHNS and CDR2 SASEGT. With 6 bases removed from V and 0 bases from J, the gap between germline ends came to 12 bases. This CDR3 is built from 15 residues. The CDR3 sequence: CASSLSTVSGNTIYF. CDR3 sequence (DNA): TGTGCCAGCAGCCTATCGACTGTCTCTGGAAACACCATATATTTT.

The rearrangement links TRBV10-3 to TRBJ1-1; 8 bases agree with TRBD1. The CDR3 is 15 amino acids. V dropped 3 bases and J dropped 3; count of bases not matched to a gene: 6. From germline, CDR1 is ENHRY and CDR2 SYGVKD. CDR3 in amino acids: CAISERTGTYTEAFF. The CDR3 bases are TGTGCCATCAGTGAAAGGACAGGGACATACACTGAAGCTTTCTTT.

V gene TRBV7-8 combines with J gene TRBJ1-2; the D gene is possibly TRBD1 (5 bases). This CDR3 spans 14 amino acids. The V gene's germline CDR1 is SGHVS and CDR2 FQNEAQ. V lost 1 base to trimming and J lost 7 bases, with 13 bases between them. The CDR3 nucleotides read TGTGCCAGCAGCTTAGACCCAGGGCGTCCTGGCTACACCTTC. It specifies CASSLDPGRPGYTF.

The rearrangement links TRBV9 to TRBJ2-1; tentative D call: TRBD2 (6 bases). The ends were cut back, 0 bases at V and 2 bases at J, with 9 bases in the middle. Germline lookup yields CDR1 SGDLS and CDR2 YYNGEE. The CDR3 covers 15 residues. The CDR3 protein is CASSVGTGAYNEQFF. CDR3 DNA: TGTGCCAGCAGCGTAGGCACGGGGGCCTACAATGAGCAGTTCTTC.

The CDR3 DNA reads as TGTGCCTGGAGTCTTGCGGGCTCTGGGGCCAACGTCCTGACTTTC. Translation gives CAWSLAGSGANVLTF. V is TRBV30 and J is TRBJ2-6; D perhaps matches TRBD2 (5 bases). Between the trimmed V and J ends, which lost 2 bases and 0 bases, there was a span of 8 bases. Germline lookup yields CDR1 GTSNPN and CDR2 SVGIG (reference sequence). CDR3 length: 15 amino acids.

The chain couples TRBV10-3 to TRBJ1-4, with D unresolved. The ends were cut back, 2 bases at V and 4 bases at J, with 23 bases in the middle. From germline, CDR1 is ENHRY and CDR2 SYGVKD. The CDR3 is made up of 19 amino acids. CDR3 residues: CAISEGVIRVIGYNEKLFF. DNA for the CDR3: TGTGCCATCAGTGAGGGTGTCATCCGTGTAATCGGGTATAATGAAAAACTGTTTTTT.

The chain joins TRBV18 to TRBJ2-3, with 10 bases fitting TRBD2. The germline CDR1 and CDR2 sequences are KGHSH and LQKENI. Germline trimming cut 8 bases from V and 5 bases from J; bases unmatched to any gene: 10. This CDR3 has 15 amino acids. CDR3 protein: CASTPGTSVGDTQYF. The CDR3 DNA reads TGTGCCAGCACCCCCGGGACTAGCGTTGGAGATACGCAGTATTTT.

The V gene is TRBV30, the J gene TRBJ1-6; D gene unclear. CDR1 and CDR2 (germline): GTSNPN, SVGIG (reference sequence). V was trimmed by 4 bases and J by 7 bases, leaving 14 bases between them. The CDR3 loop spans 14 amino acids. The CDR3 sequence: CAWIPGRLNSPLHF. The CDR3 region has the DNA TGTGCCTGGATCCCCGGGCGGCTAAATTCACCCCTCCACTTT.

The chain is built from TRBV4-3 and TRBJ2-1; 9 nucleotides line up with TRBD2. Germline loops: CDR1 LGHNA, CDR2 YSLEER. The ends lost 3 bases at V and 4 bases at J; junction bases unmatched: 10. The CDR3 covers 17 residues. Written as DNA, the CDR3 is TGCGCCAGCAGCCAGGGAGTTAGCGGGGGACCTTACAATGAGCAGTTCTTC. Protein product: CASSQGVSGGPYNEQFF.

The chain uses TRBV10-1 and TRBJ2-3; 7 bases match TRBD2. With 10 bases clipped from V and 1 base from J, the junction kept 5 bases outside the gene matches. Germline loops: CDR1 WNHNN, CDR2 SYGVQD (reference sequence). This CDR3 is built from 13 residues. The CDR3, as DNA: TGCGCCACCGCGGCGGGGGGCACAGATACGCAGTATTTT. This gives the protein CATAAGGTDTQYF.

The CDR3 region has the DNA TGTGCCAGCAGCAAAGCCAGGGGTAACTATGGCTACACCTTC. It encodes CASSKARGNYGYTF. The rearrangement joins TRBV21-1 to TRBJ1-2; TRBD1, the D gene given by the table, was not confirmed from the DNA. TRBV21-1 is recorded as a pseudogene. CDR3 length: 14 residues.